This passage covers 30 T cell receptor beta chains from one sample sequenced in a study of T cells in Graves' hyperthyroidism and ophthalmopathy. RNA transcripts yielded amplified TCR beta CDR3 regions. The TCR CDR3 was amplified in a first-round RT-PCR using the HTBI primer set. TCRdb recomputed calls from the multiplex PCR reads with MiXCR, one row per CDR3 protein. The table lists a few hundred thousand distinct CDR3 sequences, 35% to 55% of them singletons. The material sequenced was peripheral blood or thyroid tissue (not recorded which). All receptors derive from a woman aged 18-29 years with Graves' hyperthyroidism.

This clonotype was seen ten or more times. This chain links TRBV3-1 with TRBJ1-1; D may be TRBD1 (5 bases). V shed 1 base and J shed 3 bases, with 9 bases lying between them. Looked up from germline, CDR1 is LGHDT and CDR2 is YNNKEL (reference sequence). The CDR3 has 14 amino acids. The CDR3 spells CASSQAGYDTEAFF. As DNA, the CDR3 is TGTGCCAGCAGCCAAGCAGGGTACGACACTGAAGCTTTCTTT.

This chain links TRBV7-6 with TRBJ1-3; 7 bases agree with TRBD1. The germline V gene has CDR1 SGHVS and CDR2 FNYEAQ. The CDR3 is 14 residues long. V shed 5 bases and J 4 bases; nucleotides not matched to a gene: 5. The CDR3 region is CASSQTGAGNTIYF. CDR3 in DNA: TGTGCCAGCAGCCAAACAGGGGCCGGAAACACCATATATTTT.

The chain has TRBV24-1 and TRBJ2-5; TRBD1 matches at 8 bases. The J call is doubtful: the DNA matches TRBJ2-1 better. Germline values: CDR1 KGHDR, CDR2 SFDVKD. The CDR3 has 18 residues. CDR3 region: CATSDFVGGQGTPNEQFF. CDR3 sequence (DNA): TGTGCCACCAGTGATTTTGTTGGCGGACAGGGAACCCCCAATGAGCAGTTCTTC.

In regard to this clonotype: Given a much more abundant clone one base away, this may be a read error. The chain employs TRBV19 and TRBJ2-7, with a weak D call TRBD1 (6 bases). Germline V gives CDR1 LNHDA, CDR2 SQIVND (reference sequence). CDR3 length: 16 amino acids. With 5 bases removed from V and 3 bases from J, the gap between germline ends came to 20 bases. The CDR3 DNA sequence: TGTGCCAGTAGTTCTCATTTGGGGGCCAGCCTCTACGAGCAGTACTTC. This gives the protein CASSSHLGASLYEQYF.

This clonotype has at least ten counts. CDR3 sequence: CASSPHHGEGETQYF. CDR3 DNA: TGTGCCAGCTCACCGCACCACGGGGAAGGAGAGACCCAGTACTTC. V gene TRBV18 combines with J gene TRBJ2-5; the D gene is possibly TRBD2 (5 bases). Germline loops: CDR1 KGHSH, CDR2 LQKENI. The ends were cut back, 3 bases at V and 4 bases at J, with 15 bases in the middle. The CDR3 has 15 amino acids. The full variable domain, its missing parts supplied by reference TRBV18 and TRBJ2-5, is NAGVMQNPRHLVRRRGQEARLRCSPMKGHSHVYWYRQLPEEGLKFMVYLQKENIIDESGMPKERFSAEFPKEGPSILRIQQVVRGDSAAYFCASSPHHGEGETQYFGPGTRLLVL.

This chain joins TRBV20-1 and TRBJ2-6; 8 positions match TRBD1. Per germline, CDR1 DFQATT and CDR2 SNEGSKA (reference sequence). V lost 3 bases, J lost 1 base, and 11 bases stayed unmatched. The CDR3 has 18 residues. In DNA, the CDR3 is TGCAGTGCTAGGGGCAACCCGGACAGGGAGTCTGGGGCCAACGTCCTGACTTTC. It codes for CSARGNPDRESGANVLTF.

This clonotype has just one count. The gene calls are TRBV14 and TRBJ2-1; D not resolved. In germline, CDR1 is SGHDN, CDR2 FVKESK. The CDR3 loop spans 15 amino acids. The V gene lost 5 bases and the J gene lost 0 bases, with 11 bases spanning the gap. CDR3 coding DNA: TGTGCCAGCAGCTTAACAATGCCCTCCTACAATGAGCAGTTCTTC. It codes for CASSLTMPSYNEQFF.

The sample holds one count of this clonotype. J is TRBJ2-3 and V is TRBV5-1; TRBD1 agrees at 11 bases. Germline CDR1 SGHRS, CDR2 YFSETQ. This CDR3 region has 16 residues. The V gene end was trimmed by 4 bases and the J gene end by 4 bases; junction bases not matched to a gene: 8. The CDR3 DNA follows: TGCGCCAGCAGCCCCCGGGACAGGGGGAGCGCAGATACGCAGTATTTT. The encoded protein is CASSPRDRGSADTQYF.

The rearrangement uses TRBV12-3 or TRBV12-4 and TRBJ2-7; D might be TRBD1 or TRBD2, each matching 5 bases. The CDR3 totals 15 residues. V was pared by 4 bases and J by 2 bases, with 15 bases between. CDR3 bases: TGTGCCAGCAGTTCGGGACCGGGGATTACCTACGAGCAGTACTTC. Translated: CASSSGPGITYEQYF.

The V gene is TRBV20-1, the J gene TRBJ2-1; 7 nucleotides align to TRBD1. Germline loops: CDR1 DFQATT, CDR2 SNEGSKA (reference sequence). The CDR3 is 14 residues long. V was pared by 4 bases and J by 9 bases, with 12 bases of the junction left unmatched. In nucleotides, the CDR3 is TGCAGTGCTAAAGCTGGACAGGCCGAACGTGAGCAGTTCTTC. This encodes CSAKAGQAEREQFF.

As concerns this clonotype: A read error is possible here, since a much larger clone lies one base away. The rearrangement joins TRBV25-1 to TRBJ2-7, with TRBD2 as a possible D gene (6 bases). Germline V gives CDR1 MGHDK, CDR2 SYGVNS. V lost 1 base and J 0 bases, leaving 10 bases between the germline ends. The CDR3 is 15 residues long. CDR3 in amino acids: CASSEWQEGSYEQYF. The DNA of the CDR3 is TGTGCCAGCAGTGAATGGCAGGAGGGCTCCTACGAGCAGTACTTC.

This clonotype was seen a handful of times. This chain joins TRBV2 and TRBJ1-1; D not certain. Looked up from germline, CDR1 is SNHLY and CDR2 is FYNNEI. Trimming took off 5 bases at V and 11 bases at J, with 18 bases between the two ends. CDR3 size: 13 residues. This chain's CDR3 is CASSLDLTLGAFF. CDR3 DNA: TGTGCCAGCAGTCTTGACTTAACCCTGGGGGCTTTCTTT.

The chain recombines TRBV3-1 with TRBJ2-2; 9 nucleotides line up with TRBD2. V gave up 8 bases and J gave up 1 base; unmatched junction bases: 2. The germline gives CDR1 LGHDT, CDR2 YNNKEL (reference sequence). CDR3 size: 14 residues. The DNA for the CDR3 is TGTGCCAGCGGACTAGCGCAGAACACCGGGGAGCTGTTTTTT. Translating gives CASGLAQNTGELFF.

This chain joins TRBV11-2 and TRBJ2-3; 9 positions agree with TRBD2. In germline, CDR1 is SGHAT, CDR2 FQNNGV. Germline trimming cut 1 base from V and 3 bases from J; bases unmatched to any gene: 5. The CDR3 is 16 residues long. In DNA, the CDR3 is TGTGCCAGCAGCTTAGCGATAGCGGGAGATACAGATACGCAGTATTTT. The encoded protein is CASSLAIAGDTDTQYF.

Regarding this clonotype: At one end the junction does not follow the germline gene, possibly because of a read error. V is TRBV29-1 and J is TRBJ2-6; no clear D. This CDR3 has 14 amino acids. The germline gives CDR1 SQVTM, CDR2 ANQGSEA. In DNA form, the CDR3 reads TGCAGCGCCTCGACACACTCTGGAGCCAACGTCCTGACTTTC. Its protein is CSASTHSGANVLTF. Looking up the rest from reference TRBV29-1 and TRBJ2-6 gives the full variable domain: SAVISQKPSRDICQRGTSLTIQCQVDSQVTMMFWYRQQPGQSLTLIATANQGSEATYESGFVIDKFPISRPNLTFSTLTVSNMSPEDSSIYLCSASTHSGANVLTFGAGSRLTVL.

This chain uses TRBV27 with TRBJ2-7, with 8 bases fitting TRBD1. The CDR3 totals 13 residues. V shed 5 bases, J shed 5 bases, and the junction held 5 bases outside the gene matches. Germline CDR1 and CDR2: MNHEY and SMNVEV (reference sequence). In nucleotides, the CDR3 is TGTGCCAGCAGTAGACAGGGGATGGACGAGCAGTACTTC. The encoded protein is CASSRQGMDEQYF.

The rearrangement links TRBV20-1 to TRBJ1-4, with unresolved D. Trimming cost V 5 bases and J 10 bases, with 17 bases left between them. Germline CDR1 is DFQATT and CDR2 is SNEGSKA (reference sequence). This CDR3 has 13 residues. The CDR3 spells CSAQGGVSGKLFF. The CDR3 region has the DNA TGCAGTGCTCAAGGCGGGGTTTCGGGAAAACTGTTTTTT.

The chain is built from TRBV7-8 and TRBJ2-5; 13 nucleotides match TRBD2. Germline V lookup: CDR1 SGHVS, CDR2 FQNEAQ. The CDR3 sequence is 19 residues long. V trimming: 7 bases; J trimming: 4 bases; junction bases outside the gene matches: 18. The CDR3 spells CASNQTTRGGLAGAETQYF. CDR3 nucleotide sequence: TGTGCCAGCAACCAGACGACGCGGGGAGGACTAGCGGGAGCAGAGACCCAGTACTTC. Together with reference TRBV7-8 and TRBJ2-5, the CDR3 gives the full variable domain: GAGVSQSPRYKVAKRGQDVALRCDPISGHVSLFWYQQALGQGPEFLTYFQNEAQLDKSGLPSDRFFAERPEGSVSTLKIQRTQQEDSAVYLCASNQTTRGGLAGAETQYFGPGTRLLVL.

This clonotype was found many times. J is TRBJ2-7 and V is TRBV10-3, with 13 bases matching TRBD2. The J segment lost 4 bases and the V segment lost 3 bases, leaving 6 bases of the junction unmatched. Germline V gene data show CDR1 as ENHRY and CDR2 as SYGVKD. CDR3 size: 16 residues. The DNA of the CDR3 is TGTGCCATCAGTGATTCTAGGACTAGCGGGAGTTACGAGCAGTACTTC. Translation: CAISDSRTSGSYEQYF.

This clonotype was counted once. The chain recombines TRBV15 with TRBJ2-7, with 7 bases identical to TRBD1. Per the germline V gene, CDR1 is LNHNV and CDR2 is YYDKDF (reference sequence). The CDR3 is made up of 17 amino acids. V dropped 3 bases and J dropped 2; count of bases not matched to a gene: 13. CDR3 in DNA: TGTGCCACCAGCAGTGAGTCGAGTCAGGGGGTTGCCTACGAGCAGTACTTC. Its protein product is CATSSESSQGVAYEQYF.

This clonotype was detected many times. J is TRBJ1-3 and V is TRBV5-1, with D maybe TRBD1 (6 bases). This CDR3 region has 15 residues. Germline CDR1 is SGHRS and CDR2 is YFSETQ. V was pared by 4 bases and J by 2 bases, with 13 bases between. CDR3 in amino acids: CASSPQGKAGNTIYF. For the CDR3, the DNA is TGCGCCAGCAGCCCCCAGGGGAAAGCTGGAAACACCATATATTTT.

This chain joins TRBV6-1 and TRBJ1-3; D unresolved. The CDR3 totals 14 residues. The V gene's germline CDR1 is MNHNS and CDR2 SASEGT. The V and J ends lost 1 base and 4 bases respectively, with 8 bases between them. CDR3 coding DNA: TGTGCCAGCAGTGAAGGGAGAAACGGAAACACCATATATTTT. It translates to CASSEGRNGNTIYF.

This clonotype was recorded many times. V usage is TRBV19 and J usage is TRBJ2-7; D remains unclear. The CDR3 extends over 11 amino acids. The ends were cut back, 8 bases at V and 3 bases at J, with 8 bases in the middle. Germline V CDR1 and CDR2: LNHDA, SQIVND (reference sequence). CDR3 coding DNA: TGTGCCAGTCGAGGAGTCTACGAGCAGTACTTC. Residues: CASRGVYEQYF.

Concerning this clonotype: Being one base from a much bigger clone, this may be a read error. The V call is TRBV12-3 or TRBV12-4, the J call TRBJ2-5; D is tentatively TRBD1 or TRBD2 (6 bases each). This CDR3 has 13 amino acids. Deletions cut 5 bases from V and 4 bases from J, with 11 bases between. In DNA form, the CDR3 reads TGTGCCAGCAGTGAGGAGGGGGGAGAGACCCAGTACTTC. Its protein is CASSEEGGETQYF.

The sample holds a few counts of this clonotype. A much larger clone lies one base from this, so it may be a read error. The chain joins TRBV2 to TRBJ2-7; D is tentatively TRBD1 or TRBD2 (6 bases each). The CDR3 length is 12 residues. From germline, CDR1 is SNHLY and CDR2 FYNNEI. The V end lost 4 bases, the J end lost 5 bases, and 9 bases lay between the germline ends. CDR3 sequence (DNA): TGTGCCAGCAGTGCCCGGGGGCACGAGCAGTACTTC. Translated, it gives CASSARGHEQYF.

This clonotype was counted at least ten times. This chain joins TRBV4-1 and TRBJ2-7, with D possibly TRBD1 on 5 matching bases. In germline, CDR1 is MGHRA, CDR2 YSYEKL. Trimming shortened V by 3 bases and J by 4 bases, and 16 bases separated the two germline ends. There are 15 residues in the CDR3. Here the CDR3 DNA reads TGCGCCAGCAGCCAGGGGAATGGGGCGGATTACGAGCAGTACTTC. Its translation: CASSQGNGADYEQYF.

This chain links TRBV12-5 with TRBJ2-3, with a weak D call TRBD1 (6 bases). The V and J ends lost 0 bases and 5 bases respectively, with 15 bases between them. This CDR3 has 16 amino acids. Germline-derived CDR1 and CDR2 are LGHNT and FRNRAP. The DNA for the CDR3 is TGTGCTAGTGGTTTGGTACTAAATCTACAGGGAGATACGCAGTATTTT. Translated, it gives CASGLVLNLQGDTQYF.

On this clonotype itself: Since the CDR3 does not end with the conserved phenylalanine or tryptophan, this likely comes from a read error. No DNA is shown, since the ends of the CDR3 on it are uncertain; the CDR3 is the one TCRdb lists. The chain couples TRBV7-3 to TRBJ2-2; the D call of TRBD1 is as the table states it, not checked on the DNA. CDR1 is SGHTA and CDR2 is FQGTGA in the germline V gene. The CDR3 comprises 10 residues, both ends counted. CDR3 loop: CASRFSTGGG.

The chain is built from TRBV7-9 and TRBJ2-5; D call uncertain. This CDR3 comprises 18 residues. The ends were cut back, 0 bases at V and 5 bases at J, with 22 bases in the middle. CDR1 is SEHNR and CDR2 is FQNEAQ in the germline V gene (reference sequence). The CDR3 loop reads CASSLAGYNEQFWETQYF. DNA of the CDR3: TGTGCCAGCAGCTTAGCAGGGTATAATGAGCAGTTCTGGGAGACCCAGTACTTC.

This clonotype was counted at least ten times. The rearrangement uses TRBV7-3 and TRBJ1-2, with D perhaps matching TRBD1 (6 bases). CDR3 length: 14 amino acids. Between the trimmed V and J ends, which lost 2 bases and 7 bases, there was a span of 14 bases. Germline V gene data show CDR1 as SGHTA and CDR2 as FQGTGA. DNA for the CDR3: TGTGCCAGCAGCTTAGGTTCAGGGGCTGGTGGCTACACCTTC. Translation gives CASSLGSGAGGYTF.